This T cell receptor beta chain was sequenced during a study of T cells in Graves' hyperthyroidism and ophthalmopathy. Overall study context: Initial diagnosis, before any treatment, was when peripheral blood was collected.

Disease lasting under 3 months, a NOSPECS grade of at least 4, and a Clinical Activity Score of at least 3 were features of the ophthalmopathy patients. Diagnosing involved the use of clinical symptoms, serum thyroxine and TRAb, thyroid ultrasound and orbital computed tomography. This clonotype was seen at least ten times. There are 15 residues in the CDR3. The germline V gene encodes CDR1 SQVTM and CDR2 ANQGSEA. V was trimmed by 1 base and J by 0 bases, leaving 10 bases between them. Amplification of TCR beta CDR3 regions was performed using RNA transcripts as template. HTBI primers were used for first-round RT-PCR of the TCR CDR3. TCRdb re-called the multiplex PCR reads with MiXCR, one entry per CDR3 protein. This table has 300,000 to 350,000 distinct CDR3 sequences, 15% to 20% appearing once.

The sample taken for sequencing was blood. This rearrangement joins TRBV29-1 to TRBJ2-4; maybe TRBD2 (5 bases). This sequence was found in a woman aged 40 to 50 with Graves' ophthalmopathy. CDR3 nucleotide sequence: TGCAGCGTTGAAGTAGCGATACAAGCCAAAAACATTCAGTACTTC. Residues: CSVEVAIQAKNIQYF. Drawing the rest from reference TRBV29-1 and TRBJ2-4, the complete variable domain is SAVISQKPSRDICQRGTSLTIQCQVDSQVTMMFWYRQQPGQSLTLIATANQGSEATYESGFVIDKFPISRPNLTFSTLTVSNMSPEDSSIYLCSVEVAIQAKNIQYFGAGTRLSVL.